This T cell receptor (beta chain) was documented in a study of cytotoxic CD8 clonotypes in ibrutinib-treated CLL. Study summary: Across samples, productive templates numbered 255,043 and productive rearrangements reached 94,082 on average.

Profiling relied on immunoSEQ multiplex PCR, and the TCRdb table lists in-frame clones only, not all of them. The profile covers roughly 28,000 clones, with around three fifths appearing a single time and 14% taken by the ten largest. Germline-derived CDR1 and CDR2 are SGHTS and YDEGEE. The trim removed 3 bases at V and 4 bases at J, leaving 8 bases unmatched. CDR3 length equals 16 residues. Specimen: PBMCs, collected before ibrutinib treatment. This clonotype originated in a human donor with chronic lymphocytic leukemia. The chain combines TRBV5-8 with TRBJ1-3, with TRBD1 matching 9 bases. The CDR3 DNA reads TGTGCCAGCAGCTCCGGGACAGGGCGATCAGGAAACACCATATATTTT. Protein product: CASSSGTGRSGNTIYF.